What follows are 8 T cell receptor beta chains derived from one specimen sequenced in a study of graft-versus-host responses after intestinal transplantation. No antigen is known for these receptors. Data came from immunoSEQ multiplex PCR; TCRdb stores just in-frame clones and leaves some out. The sample includes roughly 70,000 clones, over 75% of them seen just once. The specimen was unstimulated CD4+ T cells sorted from spleen or lymph node cells, collected before transplant. The receptors derive from a human donor who was the organ donor for an intestinal transplant.

This clone was detected only a few times. The chain employs TRBV19 and TRBJ2-5, with TRBD1 matching 7 bases. The trim removed 1 base at V and 5 bases at J, leaving 4 bases unmatched. Germline CDR1 reads LNHDA; CDR2 reads SQIVND (reference sequence). The CDR3 extends over 14 amino acids. Here the CDR3 DNA reads TGTGCCAGTAGTATAGTAAGGGGGCAGGAGACCCAGTACTTC. This translates into CASSIVRGQETQYF.

The CDR3 nucleotides are TGCAGCGTTGAAGATCGGGGGACAGGGGAATCTAACTATGGCTACACCTTC. Translating it yields CSVEDRGTGESNYGYTF. V usage is TRBV29-1 and J usage is TRBJ1-2, with 10 bases matching TRBD1. Germline CDR1 SQVTM, CDR2 ANQGSEA. Losses at the gene ends were 0 bases for V and 0 bases for J; bases not matched to a gene: 7. This CDR3 is built from 17 residues.

The V call is TRBV9, the J call TRBJ2-5, with TRBD2 identical over 7 bases. The CDR3 runs 12 residues. Germline CDR1 is SGDLS and CDR2 is YYNGEE. J lost 5 bases, V lost 7 bases, and 5 bases had no gene match. The CDR3 bases are TGTGCCAGCGGGAGGCGGGGGGAGACCCAGTACTTC. Its translation: CASGRRGETQYF.

This chain connects TRBV7-6 to TRBJ2-5; 8 bases agree with TRBD2. The CDR3 has 16 amino acids. Germline trimming cut 5 bases from V and 3 bases from J; bases unmatched to any gene: 11. Looked up from germline, CDR1 is SGHVS and CDR2 is FNYEAQ. The CDR3 sequence is CASSQPRAGGKETQYF. The CDR3 region has the DNA TGTGCCAGCAGCCAGCCGAGGGCGGGGGGAAAAGAGACCCAGTACTTC.

This chain links TRBV28 with TRBJ1-1, with unresolved D. The germline gives CDR1 MDHEN, CDR2 SYDVKM. The CDR3 covers 13 residues. V dropped 1 base and J dropped 4 bases, with 7 bases sitting between them. Here the CDR3 reads CASSLLEPTEAFF. CDR3 coding DNA: TGTGCCAGCAGTTTATTGGAGCCCACTGAAGCTTTCTTT.

This clone was detected only a few times. The chain has TRBV28 and TRBJ1-3; D not resolved. Per germline, CDR1 MDHEN and CDR2 SYDVKM. The CDR3 is made up of 12 amino acids. V was shortened by 7 bases and J by 2 bases, with 6 bases between the two germline ends. CDR3 sequence: CASTIAGNTIYF. The CDR3 coding sequence is TGTGCCAGCACCATAGCTGGAAACACCATATATTTT.

CDR3 sequence (DNA): TGTGCCAGCAGACCCCCAGACAGACCCACTGAAGCTTTCTTT. Its translation: CASRPPDRPTEAFF. The rearrangement uses TRBV6-5 and TRBJ1-1, with D possibly matching TRBD1 (5 bases). The CDR3 consists of 14 residues. V gave up 6 bases and J gave up 4 bases, with 15 bases separating them. Germline CDR1 MNHEY, CDR2 SVGAGI.

The chain uses TRBV6-1 and TRBJ1-1; D ambiguous. The V end lost 4 bases, the J end lost 3 bases, and 12 bases lay between the germline ends. Germline CDR1 reads MNHNS; CDR2 reads SASEGT. This CDR3 contains 14 residues. Here the CDR3 DNA reads TGTGCCAGCAGTGTTCGGTCCCAGGACACTGAAGCTTTCTTT. As protein: CASSVRSQDTEAFF.